This T cell receptor (beta chain) originates from a study of blood T cell repertoires in COVID-19. Study overall: The analysed material was cDNA or gDNA that came from T cells, B-cell-depleted T cells, or PBMCs.

Original processing methods: Cell counts per sample came from amplifying reference gene primers. Repertoires were generated with immunoSEQ multiplex PCR, while TCRdb's copy carries only in-frame clones and drops some. For V, J and clone size, that table is used; D and trimming come from the DNA. Of approximately 70,000 clones listed, 85% to 95% are singletons. Germline assignment: CDR1 MDHEN and CDR2 SYDVKM. This CDR3 comprises 11 residues. The V end lost 3 bases, the J end lost 8 bases, and 5 bases lay between the germline ends. The sample was peripheral blood. The sequence was collected from a woman between 55 and 75 years old with active COVID-19. The rearrangement joins TRBV28 to TRBJ2-1, with D hard to call. CDR3 DNA: TGTGCCAGCAGTTTCAGTGATGAGCAGTTCTTC. Protein product: CASSFSDEQFF.